One T cell receptor (beta chain) is described in this entry. Its matching antigen is unknown. These data are taken from a study of circulating and synovial CD4+ cells in juvenile arthritis. V dropped 5 bases and J dropped 6 bases, with 17 bases sitting between them. The CDR3 is made up of 15 amino acids. The germline V gene encodes CDR1 MDHEN and CDR2 SYDVKM. TCRdb's copy holds only in-frame clones and misses some; the assay was immunoSEQ multiplex PCR. The sample yields about 30,000 clones, about 94% seen once. Study observations and caveats: Vbeta family usage analysis did not detect the pathogenic-like versus bulk difference. Measured synovium overlap likely understates the true shared repertoire. Compared with bulk blood, circulating pathogenic-like lymphocytes shared substantially more CDR3 sequences with synovial T cells.

Donors were patients with active juvenile idiopathic arthritis. The sample consisted of CD4+ T cells from blood. This TCR was recovered from a human donor with juvenile idiopathic arthritis. The chain uses TRBV28 and TRBJ1-5; D is perhaps TRBD1 (6 bases). The CDR3 nucleotides are TGTGCCAGCAGTCCGGGGGGCGCGACATCTCAGCCCCAGCATTTT. Its protein is CASSPGGATSQPQHF.